This TCR beta chain was captured by sequencing in a study of blood T cell repertoires in COVID-19. Study at large: Material from acute and convalescent COVID-19 was sourced from the United States, Italy and Spain.

Recruitment covered about 25 US areas and drew participants whose ages spanned roughly 18 to 100 years. Recovery among Cohort 3 donors was established by two negative PCRs, clearance, or symptom resolution. Source study methods: Estimated nucleated cell counts came from reference gene primer amplification. The assay was immunoSEQ multiplex PCR, and TCRdb's table has in-frame clones only and misses some. V, J and clone size reflect that table, while D and trimming were determined from the DNA. The sample shows about 160,000 clones, approximately 79% of them seen only once. V gave up 0 bases and J gave up 1 base; unmatched junction bases: 5. CDR3 length: 18 amino acids. CDR1 and CDR2 (germline): SEHNR, FQNEAQ (reference sequence).

This TCR was sampled from a man in his fifties who had recovered from COVID-19. Material for sequencing was PBMCs or T cells enriched from blood (not recorded which). The V call is TRBV7-9, the J call TRBJ2-1, with 11 bases aligning to TRBD2. CDR3: CASSLALAGGISYNEQFF. The CDR3, as DNA: TGTGCCAGCAGCTTAGCTCTAGCGGGGGGAATTTCCTACAATGAGCAGTTCTTC.